This T cell receptor beta chain was recorded in a study of T cell responses to AZD1222 COVID-19 vaccine. Points on this clone: The target antigen is unknown.

Study results and limitations: Clonal diversity may have been underestimated in mostly white British donors. Only six or seven AZD1222 recipients tested seropositive at baseline. Only after the peak T cell response were repertoires sampled.

The V and J ends lost 1 base and 2 bases respectively, with 12 bases between them. The CDR3 spans 15 residues. Germline CDR1 SGDLS, CDR2 YYNGEE. The repertoire was sequenced with immunoSEQ multiplex PCR; TCRdb's copy has only in-frame clones and lacks some. The sample holds some 180,000 clones, about 92% seen once. This sequence was found in an adult in good health. The J gene is TRBJ2-5, the V gene TRBV9, with unresolved D. The sample here was peripheral blood, taken on day 0 of AZD1222 vaccination. The CDR3 here is CASSVLGIWQETQYF. The CDR3 nucleotides read TGTGCCAGCAGCGTACTAGGGATTTGGCAAGAGACCCAGTACTTC.